This T cell receptor (beta chain) was observed in a study of T cells in Graves' hyperthyroidism and ophthalmopathy. Findings and limits, study-wide: Among clonotypes expanded in thyroid above 0.001, most were also found in blood. The authors' 13 V-J model separated ophthalmopathy from stable hyperthyroidism.

This clonotype was detected ten times or more. Its antigen remains unknown. Trimming pared 3 bases from V and 2 bases from J, leaving 13 bases between. CDR1 is MGHRA, CDR2 YSYEKL, per germline. The length of the CDR3 is 16 residues. TCR beta CDR3 region amplification was performed from RNA transcripts. In the first-round RT-PCR of the TCR CDR3, the HTBI primer set was used. TCRdb ran MiXCR on the multiplex PCR reads and lists one entry per CDR3 protein. The sample has roughly 49,000 distinct CDR3 sequences, 54% seen once. Across 18 months, stable Graves' hyperthyroidism was marked by no progression to ophthalmopathy. The patients, who ranged from 18 to 65 in age, presented with newly diagnosed hyperthyroidism lasting under 2 months.

The material sequenced was peripheral blood or thyroid tissue (not recorded which). This receptor was identified in a man aged 18 to 35 with Graves' hyperthyroidism. This chain uses TRBV4-1 with TRBJ1-4, with D perhaps matching TRBD1 (5 bases). CDR3 amino acids: CASSHPRGWTNEKLFF. CDR3 DNA: TGCGCCAGCAGCCACCCAAGGGGTTGGACTAATGAAAAACTGTTTTTT.